What follows is one T cell receptor (beta chain) and its context. Antigen specificity is unknown. The sample originates from a study of T cells in Graves' hyperthyroidism and ophthalmopathy. The wider study: Initial diagnosis, before any treatment, was when peripheral blood was collected.

Amplification targeted TCR beta CDR3 regions from RNA transcripts. The study used the HTBI primer set for a first-round RT-PCR of the TCR CDR3. Using its own MiXCR run on the multiplex PCR reads, TCRdb lists one record per CDR3 protein. Of some 700,000 distinct CDR3 sequences listed, roughly 17% were seen once; the top ten hold roughly 15%. V shed 0 bases, J shed 4 bases, and the junction held 5 bases outside the gene matches. Germline CDR1 reads KGHSH; CDR2 reads LQKENI. The CDR3 spans 16 residues. Broader study findings: Researchers found most expanded thyroid clonotypes above 0.001 in blood as well.

The patients, who ranged from 18 to 65 in age, presented with newly diagnosed hyperthyroidism lasting under 2 months. The PBMCs were taken from approximately 11 ml of fresh peripheral blood. This chain joins TRBV18 and TRBJ1-2; 10 bases are shared with TRBD1. The receptor's source is a man aged 45-65 years with Graves' hyperthyroidism. Material: blood. The CDR3 loop is CASSPPLGQGIYGYTF. The CDR3 DNA is TGTGCCAGCTCACCACCGTTGGGACAGGGGATCTATGGCTACACCTTC.